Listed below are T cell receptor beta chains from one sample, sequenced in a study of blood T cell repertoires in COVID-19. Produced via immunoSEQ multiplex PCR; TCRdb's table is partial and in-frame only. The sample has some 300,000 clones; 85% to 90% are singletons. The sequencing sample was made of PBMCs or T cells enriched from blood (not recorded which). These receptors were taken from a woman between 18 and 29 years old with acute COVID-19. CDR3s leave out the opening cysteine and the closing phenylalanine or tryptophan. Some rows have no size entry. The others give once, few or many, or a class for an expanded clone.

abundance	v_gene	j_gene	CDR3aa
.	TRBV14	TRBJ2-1	ASSQGGWGYNEQF
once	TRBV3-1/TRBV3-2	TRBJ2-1	ASSQPGTSPHEQF
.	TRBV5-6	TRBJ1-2	ASSPTGGYGYT
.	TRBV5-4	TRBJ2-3	ASSLSRTSQY
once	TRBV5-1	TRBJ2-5	ASSSDSTQETQY
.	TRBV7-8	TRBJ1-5	ASTPFSPGSNQPQH
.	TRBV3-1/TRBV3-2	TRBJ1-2	ASLGQYYGYT
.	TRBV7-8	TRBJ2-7	ASSHGTDNYEQY
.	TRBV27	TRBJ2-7	ASSLLAGGREQY
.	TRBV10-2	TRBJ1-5	ATHRGSNQPQH
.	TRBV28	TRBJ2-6	ASLEAPGANVLT
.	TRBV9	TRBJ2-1	ASSGGSGNSYNEQF
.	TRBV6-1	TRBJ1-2	ASSEAYGGDRGLYGYT
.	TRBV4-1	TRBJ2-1	ASSQAQRLSSYNEQF
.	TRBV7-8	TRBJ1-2	ASSLGPGTPFNYGYT
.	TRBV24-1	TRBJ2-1	ATSDLQDSYNEQF
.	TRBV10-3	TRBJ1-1	AISSQGSETEAF